This TCR beta chain was profiled in a study of cytomegalovirus exposure and HLA in healthy donors. Primers included in the PCR were 60 Vbeta and 13 Jbeta primers. Method: immunoSEQ multiplex PCR; TCRdb's copy keeps in-frame clones and lacks some. Of over 200,000 clones in the sample, approximately 80% were seen once. Overall study results and limits: When a later analysis compared HLA-associated TCR beta chains with equally common others, the HLA-associated chains turned out to be more clonally expanded and to have lower generation probabilities.

The CDR3 has 15 residues. The trim removed 5 bases at V and 3 bases at J, leaving 8 bases unmatched. The germline V gene has CDR1 MNHEY and CDR2 SMNVEV (reference sequence). With regard to this clone: The antigen is unknown.

The J gene is TRBJ1-1, the V gene TRBV27; TRBD1 matches 8 bases. The sequenced sample was PBMCs. This receptor was obtained from a woman in her 40s in good health and CMV-seronegative. The CDR3 loop is CASSLTGAGDTEAFF. The CDR3, as DNA: TGTGCCAGCAGTCTGACAGGGGCTGGGGACACTGAAGCTTTCTTT.